This T cell receptor beta chain is drawn from a study of cytomegalovirus exposure and HLA in healthy donors. The PCR employed 60 Vbeta primers together with 13 Jbeta primers. Clones were read by immunoSEQ multiplex PCR, and TCRdb kept only the in-frame ones, dropping some. Counted here are 150,000 to 200,000 clones, about four fifths occurring once; the ten biggest clones make up 1.7%. The CDR3 has 17 amino acids. Germline assignment: CDR1 LNHNV and CDR2 YYDKDF (reference sequence). V lost 0 bases, J lost 6 bases, and 8 bases stayed unmatched. Sequencing input: PBMCs. The receptor's source is a young woman in good health and CMV-seronegative. V is TRBV15 and J is TRBJ2-1, with 10 bases matching TRBD2. The CDR3 reads CATSRDLTSGRANEQFF. The CDR3 DNA follows: TGTGCCACCAGCAGAGATCTTACCAGCGGGAGGGCCAATGAGCAGTTCTTC.